This T cell receptor beta chain was documented in a study of cytomegalovirus exposure and HLA in healthy donors. Use of 60 Vbeta and 13 Jbeta primers characterized the PCR. Data came from immunoSEQ multiplex PCR; TCRdb stores just in-frame clones and leaves some out. The sample yields roughly 150,000 clones, just under 80% seen once. Regarding this clone: The antigen remains unidentified.

CDR1 is MNHEY and CDR2 is SVGAGI in the germline V gene. Trimming pared 8 bases from V and 3 bases from J, leaving 15 bases between. The CDR3 extends over 14 amino acids. Whole-study findings and limits: In vitro confirmation showed three CMV-associated chains to be CMV antigen specific. Analyses of presence and absence presupposed an approximately uniform sequencing depth across donors.

Sequenced: PBMCs. The chain has TRBV6-5 and TRBJ2-3, with a possible D match to TRBD2 (5 bases). The receptor was isolated from a young man in good health and CMV-seronegative. CDR3 region: CASAGLLGTDTQYF. CDR3 sequence (DNA): TGTGCCAGCGCCGGACTTTTAGGGACAGATACGCAGTATTTT.